This T cell receptor (beta chain) was recorded in a study of OX40 agonist ivuxolimab in advanced cancers. This clone was observed once. The germline V and J ends were trimmed by 3 bases and 3 bases, with 11 bases remaining between them. CDR1 and CDR2 (germline): SNHLY, FYNNEI. The CDR3 runs 14 residues. Sequenced by immunoSEQ multiplex PCR; TCRdb stores in-frame clones only, minus some. The sample yields 90,000 to 100,000 clones, around 89% seen once. The receptor was derived from an adult with an advanced solid tumor such as melanoma, head and neck, liver or kidney cancer. The chain uses TRBV2 and TRBJ1-1; D is uncertain. The sequencing used CD4+ or CD8+ T cells sorted from blood, collected in a trial of the OX40 agonist ivuxolimab. The CDR3 spells CASSEVGQHTEAFF. DNA of the CDR3: TGTGCCAGCAGTGAGGTTGGCCAGCACACTGAAGCTTTCTTT.